This passage covers 10 T cell receptor beta chains from one sample sequenced in a study of regulatory T cells in long-lasting Graves disease. Specified time point: newly diagnosed GD, antithyroid drugs for less than 3 months. PBMC RNA served as the TCR library source. Sequencing libraries for TCR beta were prepared with iRepertoire HTBI primers and Arm-PCR of CDR3 regions. Each CDR3 protein is one row after TCRdb ran MiXCR on the multiplex PCR reads. The sample yields fewer than 550,000 distinct CDR3 sequences, approximately 16% seen once. Another study also made use of these data, one on T cells in Graves' hyperthyroidism and ophthalmopathy.

Source: peripheral blood mononuclear cells (PBMCs), taken at new diagnosis, from a patient treated with antithyroid drugs. The receptors here all came from a woman aged 35 to 59 with Graves disease.

Here the CDR3 DNA reads TGCAGCGTTGTACAGGGGGGCTCTGGAAACACCATATATTTT. Translated, it gives CSVVQGGSGNTIYF. The chain uses TRBV29-1 and TRBJ1-3; 8 bases map to TRBD1. The V gene end was trimmed by 4 bases and the J gene end by 0 bases; junction bases not matched to a gene: 2. The germline CDR1 and CDR2 sequences are SQVTM and ANQGSEA. This CDR3 region has 14 residues.

In its sample, this clonotype was seen a few times. The gene calls are TRBV4-1 and TRBJ1-2; D uncertain. Trimming removed 2 bases from V and 2 bases from J, with 18 bases in between. Germline-derived CDR1 and CDR2 are MGHRA and YSYEKL. The CDR3 consists of 17 residues. The CDR3 sequence: CASSQRVRGKANYGYTF. The CDR3 DNA follows: TGCGCCAGCAGCCAAAGGGTACGAGGGAAAGCGAACTATGGCTACACCTTC.

This clonotype was found a few times. V gene TRBV10-3 combines with J gene TRBJ1-1; the D gene is possibly TRBD1 (5 bases). This CDR3 has 13 residues. V shed 5 bases and J shed 1 base, with 8 bases lying between them. Germline V lookup: CDR1 ENHRY, CDR2 SYGVKD. CDR3 bases: TGTGCCATCAGTCCGACAGAGAACACTGAAGCTTTCTTT. Translating gives CAISPTENTEAFF.

The genes are TRBV25-1 and TRBJ1-2; D is ambiguous. CDR3 length: 15 amino acids. V lost 6 bases and J 8 bases, leaving 22 bases between the germline ends. Per germline, CDR1 MGHDK and CDR2 SYGVNS. The CDR3 protein is CASRPTRVLSGGYTF. The CDR3 region has the DNA TGTGCCAGCAGGCCGACGAGGGTATTATCGGGCGGCTACACCTTC.

V usage is TRBV2 and J usage is TRBJ2-3, with TRBD1 matching over 11 bases. Germline values: CDR1 SNHLY, CDR2 FYNNEI. This CDR3 region has 16 residues. J was trimmed by 1 base and V by 0 bases; bases with no gene match: 0. The CDR3 spells CASSEAGQGGTDTQYF. The CDR3 DNA reads TGTGCCAGCAGTGAAGCGGGACAGGGGGGCACAGATACGCAGTATTTT.

This chain links TRBV2 with TRBJ2-7; 8 bases map to TRBD1. This CDR3 is built from 15 residues. Germline loops: CDR1 SNHLY, CDR2 FYNNEI. J lost 3 bases, V lost 4 bases, and 8 bases had no gene match. This chain's CDR3 is CASSGRGRRLYEQYF. The CDR3 nucleotides read TGTGCCAGCAGTGGCAGGGGGCGCCGTCTCTACGAGCAGTACTTC.

This clonotype was seen ten or more times. The chain carries TRBV6-2 or TRBV6-3 and TRBJ1-2; 9 bases line up with TRBD1. This CDR3 contains 15 residues. Trimming took 3 bases from V and 7 from J; bases not matched to a gene: 9. CDR1 is MNHEY, CDR2 SVGEGT, per germline. The CDR3 nucleotides are TGTGCCAGCAGTTATTCGGGACAGGGAGAAATTGGCTACACCTTC. Its translation is CASSYSGQGEIGYTF.

This clonotype was counted only a few times. The chain carries TRBV5-6 and TRBJ1-4; D gene unclear. V was shortened by 1 base and J by 7 bases, with 26 bases between the two germline ends. CDR3 length equals 19 residues. From germline, CDR1 is SGHDT and CDR2 YYEEEE. The CDR3 nucleotides read TGTGCCAGCAGCTTGTGGCGGTTGCATGAAGACAAGAACGGTGAAAAACTGTTTTTT. This encodes CASSLWRLHEDKNGEKLFF.

Concerning this clonotype itself: Since a much larger clone is just one base distant, this may be a read error. The chain carries TRBV2 and TRBJ1-5; 8 positions agree with TRBD1. CDR1 is SNHLY, CDR2 FYNNEI, per germline. Trimming cost V 6 bases and J 6 bases; bases outside gene matches: 19. The CDR3 spans 18 residues. The CDR3 loop is CASSYRGRLSGVSQPQHF. The CDR3 DNA sequence: TGTGCCAGCAGCTACAGGGGGAGGTTGAGTGGAGTAAGTCAGCCCCAGCATTTT.

This clonotype was counted a single time. This chain joins TRBV5-8 and TRBJ1-2; no firm D call. Trimming left V 0 bases short and J 7 bases short, with 4 bases between. The CDR3 length is 11 residues. Germline V gene sequence: CDR1 SGHTS, CDR2 YDEGEE. The CDR3 is CASSLARGYTF. The DNA of the CDR3 is TGTGCCAGCAGCTTGGCACGTGGCTACACCTTC. Full variable domain (outside the CDR3, taken from reference TRBV5-8 and TRBJ1-2): EAGVTQSPTHLIKTRGQQATLRCSPISGHTSVYWYQQALGLGLQFLLWYDEGEERNRGNFPPRFSGRQFPNYSSELNVNALELEDSALYLCASSLARGYTFGSGTRLTVV.